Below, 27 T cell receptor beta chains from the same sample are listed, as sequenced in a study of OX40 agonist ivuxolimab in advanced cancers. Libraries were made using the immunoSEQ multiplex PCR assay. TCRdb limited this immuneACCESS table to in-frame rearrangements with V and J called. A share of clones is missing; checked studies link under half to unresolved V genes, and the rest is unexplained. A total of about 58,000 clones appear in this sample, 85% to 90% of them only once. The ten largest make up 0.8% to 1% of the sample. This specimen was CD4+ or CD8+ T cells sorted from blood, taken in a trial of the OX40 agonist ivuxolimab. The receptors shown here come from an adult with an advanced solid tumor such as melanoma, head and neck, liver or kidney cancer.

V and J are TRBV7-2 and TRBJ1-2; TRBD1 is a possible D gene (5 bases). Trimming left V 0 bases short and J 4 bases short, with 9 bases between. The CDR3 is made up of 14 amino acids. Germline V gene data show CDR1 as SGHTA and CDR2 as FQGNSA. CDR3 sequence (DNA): TGTGCCAGCAGCTTAGCGGCAGGGCCCTATGGCTACACCTTC. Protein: CASSLAAGPYGYTF.

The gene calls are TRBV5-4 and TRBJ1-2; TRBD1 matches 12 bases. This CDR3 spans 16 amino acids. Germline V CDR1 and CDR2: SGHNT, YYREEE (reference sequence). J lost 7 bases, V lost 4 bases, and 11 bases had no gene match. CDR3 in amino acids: CASSTGTGGSFSGYTF. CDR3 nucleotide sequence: TGTGCCAGCAGCACCGGGACAGGGGGCTCATTTTCTGGCTACACCTTC.

The DNA for the CDR3 is TGTGCCAGCAGCTTAGCAGGGATGAATCATTCACCCCTCCACTTT. Translation gives CASSLAGMNHSPLHF. The chain couples TRBV13 to TRBJ1-6; D is possibly TRBD1 (5 bases). Germline V gene data show CDR1 as PRHDT and CDR2 as FYEKMQ (reference sequence). The CDR3 is 15 amino acids. V lost 1 base and J 8 bases, leaving 12 bases between the germline ends.

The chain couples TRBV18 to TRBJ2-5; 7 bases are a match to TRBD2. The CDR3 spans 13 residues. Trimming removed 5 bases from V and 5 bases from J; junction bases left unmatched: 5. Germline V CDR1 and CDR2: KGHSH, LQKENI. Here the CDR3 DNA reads TGTGCCAGCTCATCCGGGAGGAAGGAGACCCAGTACTTC. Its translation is CASSSGRKETQYF.

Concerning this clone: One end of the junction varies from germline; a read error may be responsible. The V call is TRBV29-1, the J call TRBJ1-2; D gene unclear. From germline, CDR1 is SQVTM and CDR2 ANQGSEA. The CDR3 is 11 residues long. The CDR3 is CSVEANYGYTF. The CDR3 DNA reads TGCAGCGTGGAAGCTAACTATGGCTACACCTTC.

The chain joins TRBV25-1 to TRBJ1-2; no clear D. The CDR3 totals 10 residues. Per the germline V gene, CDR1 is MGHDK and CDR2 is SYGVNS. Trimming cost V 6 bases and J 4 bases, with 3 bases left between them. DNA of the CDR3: TGTGCCAGCAGCGCCTATGGCTACACCTTC. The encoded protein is CASSAYGYTF.

As DNA, the CDR3 is TGCAGTGCCCCCAATCAGCCCCAGCATTTT. Its protein product is CSAPNQPQHF. V is TRBV20-1 and J is TRBJ1-5; D not resolved. CDR1 is DFQATT and CDR2 is SNEGSKA in the germline V gene (reference sequence). Trimming cost V 6 bases and J 3 bases, with 3 bases left between them. There are 10 residues in the CDR3.

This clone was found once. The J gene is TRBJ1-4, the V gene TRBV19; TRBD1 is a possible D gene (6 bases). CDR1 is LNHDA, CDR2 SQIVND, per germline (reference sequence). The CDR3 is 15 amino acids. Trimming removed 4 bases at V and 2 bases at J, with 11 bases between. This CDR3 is CASSNRVMTNEKLFF. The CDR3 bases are TGTGCCAGTAGTAACAGGGTTATGACTAATGAAAAACTGTTTTTT.

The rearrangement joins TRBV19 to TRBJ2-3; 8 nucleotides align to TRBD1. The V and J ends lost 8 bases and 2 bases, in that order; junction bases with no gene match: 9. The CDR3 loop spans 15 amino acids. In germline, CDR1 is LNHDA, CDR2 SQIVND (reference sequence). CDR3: CASRLTGGHTDTQYF. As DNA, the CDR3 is TGTGCCAGTCGCTTAACAGGGGGGCACACAGATACGCAGTATTTT.

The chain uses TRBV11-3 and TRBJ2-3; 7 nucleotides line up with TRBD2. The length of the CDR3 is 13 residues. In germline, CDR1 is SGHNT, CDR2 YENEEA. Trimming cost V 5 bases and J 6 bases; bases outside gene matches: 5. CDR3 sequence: CASSRWEGDTQYF. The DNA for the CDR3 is TGTGCCAGCAGCCGATGGGAGGGGGATACGCAGTATTTT.

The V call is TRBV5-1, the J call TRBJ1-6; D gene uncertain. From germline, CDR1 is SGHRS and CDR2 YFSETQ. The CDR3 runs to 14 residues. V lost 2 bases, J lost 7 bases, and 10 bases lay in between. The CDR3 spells CASSLATPNSPLHF. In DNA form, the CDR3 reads TGCGCCAGCAGCTTAGCGACACCCAATTCACCCCTCCACTTT.

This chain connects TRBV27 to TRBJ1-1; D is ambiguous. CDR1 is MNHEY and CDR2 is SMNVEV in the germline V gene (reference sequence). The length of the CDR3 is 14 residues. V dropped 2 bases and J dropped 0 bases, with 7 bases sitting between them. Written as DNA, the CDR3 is TGTGCCAGCAGTTTAAAACCCATGAACACTGAAGCTTTCTTT. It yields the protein CASSLKPMNTEAFF.

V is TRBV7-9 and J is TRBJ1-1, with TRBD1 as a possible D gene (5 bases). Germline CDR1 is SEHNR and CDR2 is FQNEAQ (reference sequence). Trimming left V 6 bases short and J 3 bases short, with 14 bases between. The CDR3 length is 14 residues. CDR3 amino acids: CASRSGAGYTEAFF. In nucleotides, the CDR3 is TGTGCCAGCAGGTCCGGAGCAGGGTACACTGAAGCTTTCTTT.

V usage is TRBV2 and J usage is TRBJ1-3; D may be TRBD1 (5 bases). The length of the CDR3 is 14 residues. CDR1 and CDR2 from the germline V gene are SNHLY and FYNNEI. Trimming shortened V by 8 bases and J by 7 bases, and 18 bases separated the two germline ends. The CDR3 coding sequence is TGTGCCAGCGGCCTTGGTTGGGGCGGGAACACCATATATTTT. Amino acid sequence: CASGLGWGGNTIYF.

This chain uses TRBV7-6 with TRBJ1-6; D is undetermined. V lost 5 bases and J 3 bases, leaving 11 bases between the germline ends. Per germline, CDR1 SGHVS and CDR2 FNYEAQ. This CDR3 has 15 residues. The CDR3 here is CASSLIQNYNSPLHF. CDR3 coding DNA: TGTGCCAGCAGCCTTATTCAGAACTATAATTCACCCCTCCACTTT.

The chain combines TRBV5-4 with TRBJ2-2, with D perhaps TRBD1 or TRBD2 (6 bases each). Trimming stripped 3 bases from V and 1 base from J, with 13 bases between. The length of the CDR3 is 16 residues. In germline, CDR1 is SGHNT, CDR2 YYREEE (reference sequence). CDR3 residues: CASSYGGAQNTGELFF. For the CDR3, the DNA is TGTGCCAGCAGCTACGGGGGCGCGCAGAACACCGGGGAGCTGTTTTTT.

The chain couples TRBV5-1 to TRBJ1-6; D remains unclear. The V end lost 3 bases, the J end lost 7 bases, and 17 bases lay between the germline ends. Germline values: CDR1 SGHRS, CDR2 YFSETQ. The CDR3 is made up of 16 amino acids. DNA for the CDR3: TGCGCCAGCAGCTCCCAAGCGGCCGGCGGGAATTCACCCCTCCACTTT. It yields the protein CASSSQAAGGNSPLHF. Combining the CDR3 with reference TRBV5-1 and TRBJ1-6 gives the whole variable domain KAGVTQTPRYLIKTRGQQVTLSCSPISGHRSVSWYQQTPGQGLQFLFEYFSETQRNKGNFPGRFSGRQFSNSRSEMNVSTLELGDSALYLCASSSQAAGGNSPLHFGNGTRLTVT.

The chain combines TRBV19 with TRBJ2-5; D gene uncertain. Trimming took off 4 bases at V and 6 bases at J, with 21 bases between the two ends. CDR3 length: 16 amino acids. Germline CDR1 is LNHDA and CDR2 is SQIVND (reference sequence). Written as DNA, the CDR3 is TGTGCCAGTAGTAAAGAATGGGCTGGCAGCTTAAAGACCCAGTACTTC. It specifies CASSKEWAGSLKTQYF.

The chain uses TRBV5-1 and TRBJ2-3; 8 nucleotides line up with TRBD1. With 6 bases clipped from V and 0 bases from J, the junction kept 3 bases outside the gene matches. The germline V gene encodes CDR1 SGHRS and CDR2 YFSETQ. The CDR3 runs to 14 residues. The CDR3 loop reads CASKTGASTDTQYF. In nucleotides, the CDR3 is TGCGCCAGCAAGACAGGGGCTAGCACAGATACGCAGTATTTT. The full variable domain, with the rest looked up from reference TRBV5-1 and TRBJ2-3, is KAGVTQTPRYLIKTRGQQVTLSCSPISGHRSVSWYQQTPGQGLQFLFEYFSETQRNKGNFPGRFSGRQFSNSRSEMNVSTLELGDSALYLCASKTGASTDTQYFGPGTRLTVL.

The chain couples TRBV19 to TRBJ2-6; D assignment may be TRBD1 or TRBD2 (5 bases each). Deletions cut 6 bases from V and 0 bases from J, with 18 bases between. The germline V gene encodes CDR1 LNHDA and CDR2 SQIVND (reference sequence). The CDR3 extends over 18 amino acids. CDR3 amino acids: CASRLEGLKSSGANVLTF. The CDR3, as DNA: TGTGCCAGTAGGTTAGAGGGGCTGAAGAGCTCTGGGGCCAACGTCCTGACTTTC.

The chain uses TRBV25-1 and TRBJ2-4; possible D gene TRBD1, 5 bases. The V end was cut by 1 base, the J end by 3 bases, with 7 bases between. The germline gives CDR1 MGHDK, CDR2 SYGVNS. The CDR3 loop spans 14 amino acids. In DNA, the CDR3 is TGTGCCAGCAGTGAATCAGGGCTCAAAAACATTCAGTACTTC. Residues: CASSESGLKNIQYF. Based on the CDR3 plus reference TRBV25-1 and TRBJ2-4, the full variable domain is EADIYQTPRYLVIGTGKKITLECSQTMGHDKMYWYQQDPGMELHLIHYSYGVNSTEKGDLSSESTVSRIRTEHFPLTLESARPSHTSQYLCASSESGLKNIQYFGAGTRLSVL.

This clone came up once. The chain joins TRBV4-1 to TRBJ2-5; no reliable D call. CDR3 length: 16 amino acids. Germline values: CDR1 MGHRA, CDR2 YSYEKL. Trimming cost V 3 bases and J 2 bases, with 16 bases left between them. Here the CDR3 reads CASSQSIVPPQETQYF. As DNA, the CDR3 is TGCGCCAGCAGCCAGTCCATAGTTCCTCCACAAGAGACCCAGTACTTC.

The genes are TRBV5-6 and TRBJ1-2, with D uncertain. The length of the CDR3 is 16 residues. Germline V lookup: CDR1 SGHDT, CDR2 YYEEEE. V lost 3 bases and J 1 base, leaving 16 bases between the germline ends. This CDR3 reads CASSSPPGLGNYGYTF. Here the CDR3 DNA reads TGTGCCAGCAGCTCGCCTCCGGGTTTGGGTAACTATGGCTACACCTTC.

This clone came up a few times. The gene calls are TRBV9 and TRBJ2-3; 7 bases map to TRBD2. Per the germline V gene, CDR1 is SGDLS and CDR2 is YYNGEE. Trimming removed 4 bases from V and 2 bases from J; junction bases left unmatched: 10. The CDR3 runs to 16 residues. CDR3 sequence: CASSPRGRGYTDTQYF. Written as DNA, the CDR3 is TGTGCCAGCAGCCCCCGGGGGAGGGGATACACAGATACGCAGTATTTT.

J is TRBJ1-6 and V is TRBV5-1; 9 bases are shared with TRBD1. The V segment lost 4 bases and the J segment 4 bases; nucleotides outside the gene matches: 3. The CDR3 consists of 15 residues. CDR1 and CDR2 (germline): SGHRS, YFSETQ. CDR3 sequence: CASSVQGAYNSPLHF. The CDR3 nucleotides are TGCGCCAGCAGCGTACAGGGGGCTTATAATTCACCCCTCCACTTT.

The CDR3 sequence: CSATGLDTQYF. The CDR3 nucleotides are TGCAGTGCTACGGGACTAGATACGCAGTATTTT. V usage is TRBV20-1 and J usage is TRBJ2-3, with D possibly being TRBD2 (6 bases). V was pared by 4 bases and J by 5 bases, with 7 bases between. The CDR3 consists of 11 residues. In germline, CDR1 is DFQATT, CDR2 SNEGSKA (reference sequence).

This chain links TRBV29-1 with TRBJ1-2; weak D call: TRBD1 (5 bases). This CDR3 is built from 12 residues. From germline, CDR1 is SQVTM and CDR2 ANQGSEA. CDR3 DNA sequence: TGCGGGACTGGGGGTTCTAACTATGGCTACACCTTC. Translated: CGTGGSNYGYTF.